The T cell receptor (beta chain) described here comes from a study of control samples from healthy donors and cancer patients. The CDR3 length is 17 residues. After removal of 3 bases from V and 3 bases from J, the junction contained 8 bases not matched to a gene. CDR1 MNHEY and CDR2 SMNVEV come from the germline V gene (reference sequence). TCRdb's table, derived via immunoSEQ multiplex PCR, lists solely in-frame clones and lacks some. The profile shows roughly 150,000 clones, over 85% of them singletons. The chain employs TRBV27 and TRBJ2-1, with 10 positions matching TRBD1. This TCR came from a man younger than 30 in good health. Sequencing was performed on blood. CDR3 sequence (DNA): TGTGCCAGCAGTTTCGTACCCGGGACAGGGGTCTACAATGAGCAGTTCTTC. Protein sequence: CASSFVPGTGVYNEQFF.